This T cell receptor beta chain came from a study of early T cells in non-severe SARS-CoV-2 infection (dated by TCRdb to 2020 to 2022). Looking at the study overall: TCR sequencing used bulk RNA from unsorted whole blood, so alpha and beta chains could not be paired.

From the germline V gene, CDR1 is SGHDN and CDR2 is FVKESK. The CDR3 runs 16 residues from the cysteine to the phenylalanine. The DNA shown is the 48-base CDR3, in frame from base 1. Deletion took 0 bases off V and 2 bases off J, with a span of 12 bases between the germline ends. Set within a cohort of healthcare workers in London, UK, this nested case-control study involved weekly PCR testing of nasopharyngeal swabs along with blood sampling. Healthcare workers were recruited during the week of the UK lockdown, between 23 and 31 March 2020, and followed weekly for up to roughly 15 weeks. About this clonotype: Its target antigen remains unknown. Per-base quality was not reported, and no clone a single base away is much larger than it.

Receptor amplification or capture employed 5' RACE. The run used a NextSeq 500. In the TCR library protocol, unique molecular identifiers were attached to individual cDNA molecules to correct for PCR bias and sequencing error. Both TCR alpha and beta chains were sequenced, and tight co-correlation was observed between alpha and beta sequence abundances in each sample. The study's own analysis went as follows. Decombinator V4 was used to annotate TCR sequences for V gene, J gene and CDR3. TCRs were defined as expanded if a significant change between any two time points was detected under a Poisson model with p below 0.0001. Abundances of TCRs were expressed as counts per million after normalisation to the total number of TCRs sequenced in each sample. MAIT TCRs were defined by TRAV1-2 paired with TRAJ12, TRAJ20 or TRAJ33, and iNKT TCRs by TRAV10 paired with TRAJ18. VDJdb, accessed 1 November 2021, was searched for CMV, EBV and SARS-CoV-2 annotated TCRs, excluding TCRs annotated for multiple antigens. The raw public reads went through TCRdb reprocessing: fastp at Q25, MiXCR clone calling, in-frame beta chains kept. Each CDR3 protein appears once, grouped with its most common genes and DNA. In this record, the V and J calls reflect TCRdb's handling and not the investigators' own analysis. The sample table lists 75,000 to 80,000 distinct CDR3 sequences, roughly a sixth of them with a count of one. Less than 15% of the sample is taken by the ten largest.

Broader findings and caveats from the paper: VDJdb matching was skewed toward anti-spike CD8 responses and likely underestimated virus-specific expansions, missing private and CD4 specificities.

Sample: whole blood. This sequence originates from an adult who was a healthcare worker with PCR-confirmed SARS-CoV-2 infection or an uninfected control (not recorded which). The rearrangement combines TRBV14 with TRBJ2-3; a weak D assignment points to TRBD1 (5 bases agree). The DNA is TGTGCCAGCAGCCAAGAGACCAGGGCCTTCACAGATACGCAGTATTTT. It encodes CASSQETRAFTDTQYF. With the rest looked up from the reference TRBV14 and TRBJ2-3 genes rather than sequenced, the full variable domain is EAGVTQFPSHSVIEKGQTVTLRCDPISGHDNLYWYRRVMGKEIKFLLHFVKESKQDESGMPNNRFLAERTGGTYSTLKVQPAELEDSGVYFCASSQETRAFTDTQYFGPGTRLTVL.